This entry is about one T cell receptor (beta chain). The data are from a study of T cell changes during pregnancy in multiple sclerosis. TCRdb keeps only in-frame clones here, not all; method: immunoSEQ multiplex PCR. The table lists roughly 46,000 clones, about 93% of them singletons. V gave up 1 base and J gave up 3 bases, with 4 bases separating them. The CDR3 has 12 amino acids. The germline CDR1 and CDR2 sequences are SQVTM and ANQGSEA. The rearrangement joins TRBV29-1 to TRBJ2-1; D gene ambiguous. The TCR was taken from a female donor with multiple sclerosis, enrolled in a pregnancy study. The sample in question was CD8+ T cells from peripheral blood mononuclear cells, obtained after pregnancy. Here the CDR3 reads CSVEASYNEQFF. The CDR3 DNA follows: TGCAGCGTTGAAGCCAGCTACAATGAGCAGTTCTTC.